This T cell receptor (beta chain) came from a study of cytomegalovirus exposure and HLA in healthy donors. Study-wide points: Presence/absence analyses took donor sequencing depth as roughly uniform.

Unrecorded immune exposures were likely, despite nominal health at sampling. The PCR used 60 Vbeta and 13 Jbeta primers. This table comes from immunoSEQ multiplex PCR, and its TCRdb copy is limited to in-frame clones, with some not included. Here the sample spans 100,000 to 150,000 clones, about three quarters being singletons. Comment on this clone: The antigen is not known.

Trimming removed 1 base at V and 9 bases at J, with 13 bases between. Germline loops: CDR1 SNHLY, CDR2 FYNNEI. The CDR3 spans 15 residues. The sequenced sample consisted of PBMCs. The V and J genes are TRBV2 and TRBJ1-6; D is possibly TRBD1 (5 bases). This TCR was sampled from a man aged 25 to 40 in good health and CMV-seronegative. Here the CDR3 reads CASSEGLRTGSPLHF. For the CDR3, the DNA is TGTGCCAGCAGTGAAGGGTTGAGAACAGGTTCACCCCTCCACTTT.